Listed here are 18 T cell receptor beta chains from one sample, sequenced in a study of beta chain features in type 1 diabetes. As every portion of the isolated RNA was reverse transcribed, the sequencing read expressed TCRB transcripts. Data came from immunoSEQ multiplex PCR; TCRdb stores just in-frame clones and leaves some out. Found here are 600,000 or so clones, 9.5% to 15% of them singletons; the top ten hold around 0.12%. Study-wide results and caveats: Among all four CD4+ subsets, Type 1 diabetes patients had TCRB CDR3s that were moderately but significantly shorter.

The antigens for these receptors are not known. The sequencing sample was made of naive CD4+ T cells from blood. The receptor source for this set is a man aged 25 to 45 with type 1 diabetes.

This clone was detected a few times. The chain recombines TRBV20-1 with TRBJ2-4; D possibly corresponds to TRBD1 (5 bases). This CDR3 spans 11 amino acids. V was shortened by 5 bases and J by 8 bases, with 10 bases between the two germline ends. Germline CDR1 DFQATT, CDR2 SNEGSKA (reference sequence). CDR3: CSAVKGDIQYF. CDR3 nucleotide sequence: TGCAGTGCTGTGAAAGGGGACATTCAGTACTTC.

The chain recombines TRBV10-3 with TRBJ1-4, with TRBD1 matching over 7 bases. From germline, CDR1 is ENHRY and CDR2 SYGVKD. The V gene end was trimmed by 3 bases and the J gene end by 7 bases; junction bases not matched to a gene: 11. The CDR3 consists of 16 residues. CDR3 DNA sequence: TGTGCCATCAGTGAAATTCCCGGGACAGCGGCTGAAAAACTGTTTTTT. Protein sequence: CAISEIPGTAAEKLFF.

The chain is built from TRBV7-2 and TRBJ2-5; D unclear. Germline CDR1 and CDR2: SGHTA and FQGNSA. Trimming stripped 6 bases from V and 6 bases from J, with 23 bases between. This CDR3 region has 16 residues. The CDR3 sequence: CASSEAFGQFVKTQYF. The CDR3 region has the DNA TGTGCCAGCAGTGAGGCCTTTGGGCAATTTGTAAAGACCCAGTACTTC.

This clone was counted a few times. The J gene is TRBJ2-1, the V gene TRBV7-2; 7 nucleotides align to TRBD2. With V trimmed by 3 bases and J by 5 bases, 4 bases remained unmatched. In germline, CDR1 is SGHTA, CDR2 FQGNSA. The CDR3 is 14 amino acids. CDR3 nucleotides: TGTGCCAGCAGCTTCGGGGGGACTAACAATGAGCAGTTCTTC. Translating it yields CASSFGGTNNEQFF.

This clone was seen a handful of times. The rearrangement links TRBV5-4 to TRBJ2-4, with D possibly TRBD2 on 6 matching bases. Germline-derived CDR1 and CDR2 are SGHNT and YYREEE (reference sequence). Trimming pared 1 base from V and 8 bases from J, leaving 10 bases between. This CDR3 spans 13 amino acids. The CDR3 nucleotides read TGTGCCAGCAGCTTGTGGGGAGGAGACATTCAGTACTTC. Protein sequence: CASSLWGGDIQYF. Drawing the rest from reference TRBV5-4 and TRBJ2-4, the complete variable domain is ETGVTQSPTHLIKTRGQQVTLRCSSQSGHNTVSWYQQALGQGPQFIFQYYREEENGRGNFPPRFSGLQFPNYSSELNVNALELDDSALYLCASSLWGGDIQYFGAGTRLSVL.

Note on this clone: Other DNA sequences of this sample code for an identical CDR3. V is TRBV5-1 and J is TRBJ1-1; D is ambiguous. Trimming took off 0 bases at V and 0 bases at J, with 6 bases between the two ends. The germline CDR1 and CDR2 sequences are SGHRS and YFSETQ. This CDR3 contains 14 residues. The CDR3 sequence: CASSLGSMNTEAFF. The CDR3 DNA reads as TGCGCCAGCAGCTTGGGGTCTATGAACACTGAAGCTTTCTTT.

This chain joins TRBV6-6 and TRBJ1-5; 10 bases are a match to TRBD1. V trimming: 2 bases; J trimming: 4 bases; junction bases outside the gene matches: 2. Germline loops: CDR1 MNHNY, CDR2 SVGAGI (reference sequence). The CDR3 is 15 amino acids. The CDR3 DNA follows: TGTGCCAGCAGTTACATGGGACAGGGGAATCAGCCCCAGCATTTT. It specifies CASSYMGQGNQPQHF.

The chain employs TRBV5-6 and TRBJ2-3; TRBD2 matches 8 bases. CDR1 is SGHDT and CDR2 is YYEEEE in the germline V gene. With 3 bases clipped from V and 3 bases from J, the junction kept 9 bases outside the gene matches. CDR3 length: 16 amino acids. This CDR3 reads CASSSRGLAGTDTQYF. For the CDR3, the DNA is TGTGCCAGCAGCTCAAGAGGACTAGCTGGGACAGATACGCAGTATTTT.

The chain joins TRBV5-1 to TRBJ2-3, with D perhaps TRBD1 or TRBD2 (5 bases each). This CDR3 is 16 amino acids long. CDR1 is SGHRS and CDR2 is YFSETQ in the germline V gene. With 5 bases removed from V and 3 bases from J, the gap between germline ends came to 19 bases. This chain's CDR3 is CASRRWGTSMTDTQYF. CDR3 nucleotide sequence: TGCGCCAGCAGACGTTGGGGGACCAGCATGACAGATACGCAGTATTTT.

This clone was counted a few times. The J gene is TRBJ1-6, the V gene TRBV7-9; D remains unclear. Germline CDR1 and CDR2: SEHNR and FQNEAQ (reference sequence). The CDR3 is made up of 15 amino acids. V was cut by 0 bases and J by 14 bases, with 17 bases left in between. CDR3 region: CASSLAGPGVWTLHF. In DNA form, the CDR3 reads TGTGCCAGCAGCTTAGCAGGGCCTGGGGTGTGGACCCTCCACTTT.

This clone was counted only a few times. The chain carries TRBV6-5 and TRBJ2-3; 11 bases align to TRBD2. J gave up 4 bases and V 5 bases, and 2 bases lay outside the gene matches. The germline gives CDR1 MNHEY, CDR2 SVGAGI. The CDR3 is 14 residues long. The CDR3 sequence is CASSLSGGADTQYF. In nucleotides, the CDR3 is TGTGCCAGCAGTCTTAGCGGGGGGGCAGATACGCAGTATTTT.

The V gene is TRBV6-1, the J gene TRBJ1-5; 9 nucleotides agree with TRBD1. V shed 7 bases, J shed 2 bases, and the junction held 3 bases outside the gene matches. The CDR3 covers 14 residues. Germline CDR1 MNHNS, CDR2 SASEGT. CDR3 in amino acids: CASTRTGGNQPQHF. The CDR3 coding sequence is TGTGCCAGCACTCGGACAGGGGGCAATCAGCCCCAGCATTTT.

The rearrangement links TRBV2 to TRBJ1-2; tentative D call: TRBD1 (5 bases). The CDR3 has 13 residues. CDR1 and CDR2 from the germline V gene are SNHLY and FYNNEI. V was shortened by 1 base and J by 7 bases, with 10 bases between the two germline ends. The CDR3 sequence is CASSEDRSGGYTF. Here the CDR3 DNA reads TGTGCCAGCAGTGAAGACAGGTCAGGTGGCTACACCTTC.

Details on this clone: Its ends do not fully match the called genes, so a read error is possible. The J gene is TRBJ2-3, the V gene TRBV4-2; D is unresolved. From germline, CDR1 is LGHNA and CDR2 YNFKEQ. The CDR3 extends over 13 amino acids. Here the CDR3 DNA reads TGTGCCAGCAGCAAAGACCAACGGGATACGCAGTATTTT. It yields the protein CASSKDQRDTQYF.

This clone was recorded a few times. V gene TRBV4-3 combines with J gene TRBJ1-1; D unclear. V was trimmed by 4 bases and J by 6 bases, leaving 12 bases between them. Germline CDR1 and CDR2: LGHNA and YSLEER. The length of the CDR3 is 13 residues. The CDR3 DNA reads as TGCGCCAGCAGCCTAGAAGGCTTCTCTGAAGCTTTCTTT. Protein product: CASSLEGFSEAFF.

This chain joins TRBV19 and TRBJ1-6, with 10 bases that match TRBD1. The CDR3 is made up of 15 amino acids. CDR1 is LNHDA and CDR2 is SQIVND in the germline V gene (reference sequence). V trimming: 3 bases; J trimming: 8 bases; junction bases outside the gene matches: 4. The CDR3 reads CASSIADRGDSPLHF. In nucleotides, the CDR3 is TGTGCCAGTAGTATCGCGGACAGGGGGGATTCACCCCTCCACTTT. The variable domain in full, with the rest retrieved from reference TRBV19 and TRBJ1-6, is DGGITQSPKYLFRKEGQNVTLSCEQNLNHDAMYWYRQDPGQGLRLIYYSQIVNDFQKGDIAEGYSVSREKKESFPLTVTSAQKNPTAFYLCASSIADRGDSPLHFGNGTRLTVT.

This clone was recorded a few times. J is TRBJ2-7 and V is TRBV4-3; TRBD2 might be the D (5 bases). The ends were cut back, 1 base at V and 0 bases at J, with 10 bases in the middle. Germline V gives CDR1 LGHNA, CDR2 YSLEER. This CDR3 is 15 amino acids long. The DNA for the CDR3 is TGCGCCAGCAGCCAAGGGGCTAGCCTCTCCTACGAGCAGTACTTC. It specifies CASSQGASLSYEQYF.

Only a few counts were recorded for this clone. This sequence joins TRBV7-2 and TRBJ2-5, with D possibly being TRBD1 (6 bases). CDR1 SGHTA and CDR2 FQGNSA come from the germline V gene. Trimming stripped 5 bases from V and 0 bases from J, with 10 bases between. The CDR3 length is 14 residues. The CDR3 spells CASSLGQHQETQYF. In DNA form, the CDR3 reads TGTGCCAGCAGCCTCGGACAGCACCAAGAGACCCAGTACTTC. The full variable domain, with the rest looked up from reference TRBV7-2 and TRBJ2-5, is GAGVSQSPSNKVTEKGKDVELRCDPISGHTALYWYRQSLGQGLEFLIYFQGNSAPDKSGLPSDRFSAERTGGSVSTLTIQRTQQEDSAVYLCASSLGQHQETQYFGPGTRLLVL.